Below are 2 T cell receptor beta chains sequenced from a single sample in a study of graft-versus-host responses after intestinal transplantation. Investigators treated the graft tissue so that it released intraepithelial and lamina propria lymphocytes. TCRdb's table, derived via immunoSEQ multiplex PCR, lists solely in-frame clones and lacks some. The data contain 15,000 to 20,000 clones, less than 85% of them singletons. The sample consisted of ileum tissue, taken 17 days after transplant. The receptor source for this set is a human patient who received an intestinal transplant, so some T cells may come from the graft donor.

V usage is TRBV7-9 and J usage is TRBJ1-1, with unresolved D. Trimming removed 1 base from V and 5 bases from J, with 8 bases in between. This CDR3 is 13 amino acids long. Germline V gene sequence: CDR1 SEHNR, CDR2 FQNEAQ (reference sequence). Here the CDR3 DNA reads TGTGCCAGCAGCTTAGTATGGAGGACTGAAGCTTTCTTT. The encoded protein is CASSLVWRTEAFF.

V is TRBV25-1 and J is TRBJ2-7, with a possible D match to TRBD1 (8 bases). Germline CDR1 and CDR2: MGHDK and SYGVNS. This CDR3 contains 14 residues. Trimming cost V 2 bases and J 5 bases, with 13 bases left between them. The DNA for the CDR3 is TGTGCCAGCAGTGAAAACAGGGGGGGCAACGAGCAGTACTTC. It translates to CASSENRGGNEQYF.